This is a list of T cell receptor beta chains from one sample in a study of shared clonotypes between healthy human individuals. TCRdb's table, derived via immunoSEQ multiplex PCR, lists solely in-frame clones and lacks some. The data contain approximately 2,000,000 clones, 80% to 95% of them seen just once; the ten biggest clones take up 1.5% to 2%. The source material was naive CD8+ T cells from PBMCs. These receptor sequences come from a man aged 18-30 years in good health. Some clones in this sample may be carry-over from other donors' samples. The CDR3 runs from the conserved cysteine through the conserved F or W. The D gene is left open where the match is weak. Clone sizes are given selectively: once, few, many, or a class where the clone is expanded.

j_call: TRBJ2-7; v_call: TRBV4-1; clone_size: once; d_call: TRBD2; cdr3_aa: CASSQESGGAYEQYF; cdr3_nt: TGCGCCAGCAGCCAAGAATCGGGGGGGGCCTACGAGCAGTACTTC
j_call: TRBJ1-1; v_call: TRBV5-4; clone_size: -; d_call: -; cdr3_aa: CASSPTGNMNTEAFF; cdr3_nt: TGTGCCAGCAGCCCAACAGGGAACATGAACACTGAAGCTTTCTTT
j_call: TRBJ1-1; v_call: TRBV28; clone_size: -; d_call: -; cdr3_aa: CASSGRRGGTEAFF; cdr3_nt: TGTGCCAGCAGCGGACGGCGAGGGGGCACTGAAGCTTTCTTT
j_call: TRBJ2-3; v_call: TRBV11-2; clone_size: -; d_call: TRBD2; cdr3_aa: CASSLAVAGGTDTQYF; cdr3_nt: TGTGCCAGCAGCTTAGCAGTAGCGGGAGGGACAGATACGCAGTATTTT
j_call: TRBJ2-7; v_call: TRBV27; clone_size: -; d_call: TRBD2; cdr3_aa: CASSLLFLAAGYEQYF; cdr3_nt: TGTGCCAGCAGTTTACTCTTCCTAGCGGCGGGGTACGAGCAGTACTTC
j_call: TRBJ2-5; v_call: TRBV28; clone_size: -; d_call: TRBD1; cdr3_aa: CASRGQGKETQYF; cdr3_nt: TGTGCCAGCAGGGGACAGGGAAAAGAGACCCAGTACTTC
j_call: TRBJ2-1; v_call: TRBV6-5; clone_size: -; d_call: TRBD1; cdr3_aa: CASSYTDRANEQFF; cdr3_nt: TGTGCCAGCAGTTACACCGACAGGGCAAATGAGCAGTTCTTC
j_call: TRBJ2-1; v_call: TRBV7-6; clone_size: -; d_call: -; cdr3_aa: CASSPYVLSSYNEQFF; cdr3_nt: TGTGCCAGCAGCCCTTACGTTCTTAGCTCCTACAATGAGCAGTTCTTC
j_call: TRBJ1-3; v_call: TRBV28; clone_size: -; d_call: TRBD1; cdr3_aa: CASSLVGQGYSGNTIYF; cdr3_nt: TGTGCCAGCAGTTTGGTAGGACAGGGGTACTCTGGAAACACCATATATTTT
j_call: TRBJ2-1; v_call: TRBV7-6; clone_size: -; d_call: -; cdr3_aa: CASSFRTTPYNEQFF; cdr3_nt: TGTGCCAGCAGCTTCCGGACTACTCCCTACAATGAGCAGTTCTTC
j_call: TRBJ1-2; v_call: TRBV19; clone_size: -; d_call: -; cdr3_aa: CASSIEHVRGGYTF; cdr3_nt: TGTGCCAGTAGTATCGAACATGTCCGCGGCGGCTACACCTTC
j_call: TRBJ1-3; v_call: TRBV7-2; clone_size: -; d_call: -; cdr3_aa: CASSLFGNTIYF; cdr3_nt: TGTGCCAGCAGCTTATTTGGAAACACCATATATTTT
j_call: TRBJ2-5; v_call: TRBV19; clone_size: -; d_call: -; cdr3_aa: CASSYRAGLVETQYF; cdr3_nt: TGTGCCAGTAGTTACCGGGCGGGTTTGGTAGAGACCCAGTACTTC
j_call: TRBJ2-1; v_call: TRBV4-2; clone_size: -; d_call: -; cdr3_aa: CASSQGGGGDEQFF; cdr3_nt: TGTGCCAGCAGCCAAGGTGGGGGGGGCGATGAGCAGTTCTTC
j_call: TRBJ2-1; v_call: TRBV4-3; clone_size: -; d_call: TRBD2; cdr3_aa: CASSQNLASGIMQFF; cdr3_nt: TGCGCCAGCAGCCAAAATCTGGCTAGCGGGATTATGCAGTTCTTC